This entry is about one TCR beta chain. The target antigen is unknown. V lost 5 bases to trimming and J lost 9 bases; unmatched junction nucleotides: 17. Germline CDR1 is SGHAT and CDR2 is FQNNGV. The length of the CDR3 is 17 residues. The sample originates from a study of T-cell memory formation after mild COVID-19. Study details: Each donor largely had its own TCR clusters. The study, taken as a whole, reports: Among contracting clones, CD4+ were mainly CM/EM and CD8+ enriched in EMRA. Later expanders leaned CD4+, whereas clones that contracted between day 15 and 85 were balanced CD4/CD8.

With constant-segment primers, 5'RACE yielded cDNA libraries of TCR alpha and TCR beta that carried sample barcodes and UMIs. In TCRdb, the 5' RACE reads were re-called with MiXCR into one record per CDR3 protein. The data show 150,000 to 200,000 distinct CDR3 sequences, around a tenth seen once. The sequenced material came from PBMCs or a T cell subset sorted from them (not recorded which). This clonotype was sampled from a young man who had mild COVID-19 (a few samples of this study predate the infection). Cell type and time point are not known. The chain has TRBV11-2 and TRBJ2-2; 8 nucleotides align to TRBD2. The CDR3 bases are TGTGCCAGCAGCCCCCGCCATGGGGTAGCGGGGTCGAGGGAGCTGTTTTTT. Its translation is CASSPRHGVAGSRELFF.